This T cell receptor beta chain was identified during a study of T-cell memory formation after mild COVID-19. The CDR3 has 14 residues. Per germline, CDR1 SGHDT and CDR2 YYEEEE. Trimming took 6 bases from V and 5 from J, leaving 17 bases between them. TCRdb used MiXCR to reprocess the 5' RACE reads, holding one entry per CDR3 protein. Of tens of thousands of distinct CDR3 sequences in the sample, roughly an eighth are singletons; the top ten hold about 24%. This receptor was obtained from a man aged 18 to 35 who had mild COVID-19 (a few samples of this study predate the infection). Cell type and time point are not known. The chain carries TRBV5-6 and TRBJ2-5, with D maybe TRBD2 (6 bases). Sequenced material: PBMCs or a T cell subset sorted from them (not recorded which). The CDR3 DNA reads as TGTGCCAGCACCCTGCCGGGGGTGAGGGAGACCCAGTACTTC. Translation gives CASTLPGVRETQYF.